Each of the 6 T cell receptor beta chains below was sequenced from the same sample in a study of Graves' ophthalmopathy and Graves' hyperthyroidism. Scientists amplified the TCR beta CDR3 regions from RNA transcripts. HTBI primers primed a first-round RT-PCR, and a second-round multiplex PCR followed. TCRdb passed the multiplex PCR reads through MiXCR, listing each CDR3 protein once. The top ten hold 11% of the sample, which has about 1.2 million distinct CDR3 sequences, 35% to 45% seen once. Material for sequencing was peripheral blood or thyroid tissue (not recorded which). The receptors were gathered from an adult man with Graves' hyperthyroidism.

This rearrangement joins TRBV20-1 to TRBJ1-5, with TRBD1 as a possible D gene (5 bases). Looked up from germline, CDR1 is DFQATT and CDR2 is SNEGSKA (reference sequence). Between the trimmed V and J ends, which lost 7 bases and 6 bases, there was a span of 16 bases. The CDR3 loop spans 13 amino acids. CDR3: CSGERDGRQPQHF. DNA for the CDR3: TGCAGTGGGGAGCGGGACGGGCGTCAGCCCCAGCATTTT.

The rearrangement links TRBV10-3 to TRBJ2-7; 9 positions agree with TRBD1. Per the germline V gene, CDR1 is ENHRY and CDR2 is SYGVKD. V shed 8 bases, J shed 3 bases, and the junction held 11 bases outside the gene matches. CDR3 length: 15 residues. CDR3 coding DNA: TGTGCCATCGCGGATCCGGGACAGGGTCTCTACGAGCAGTACTTC. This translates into CAIADPGQGLYEQYF.

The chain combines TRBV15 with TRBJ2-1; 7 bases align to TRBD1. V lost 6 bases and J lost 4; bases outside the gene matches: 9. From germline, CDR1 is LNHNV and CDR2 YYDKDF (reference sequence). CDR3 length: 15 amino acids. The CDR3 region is CATRDRDSIYNEQFF. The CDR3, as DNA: TGTGCCACCAGGGACCGGGACAGCATATACAATGAGCAGTTCTTC.

The DNA for the CDR3 is TGTGCCAGTAGTATGGGTGTCAGTACTCAGCCCCAGCATTTT. This gives the protein CASSMGVSTQPQHF. The chain joins TRBV19 to TRBJ1-5; D not resolved. Germline V gives CDR1 LNHDA, CDR2 SQIVND (reference sequence). The V and J ends lost 3 bases and 6 bases respectively, with 12 bases between them. This CDR3 has 14 residues.

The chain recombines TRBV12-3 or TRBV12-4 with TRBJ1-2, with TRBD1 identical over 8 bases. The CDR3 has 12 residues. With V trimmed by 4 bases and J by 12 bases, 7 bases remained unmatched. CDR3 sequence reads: CASSYGGTGNTF. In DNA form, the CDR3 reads TGTGCCAGCAGTTACGGGGGGACAGGAAACACCTTC.

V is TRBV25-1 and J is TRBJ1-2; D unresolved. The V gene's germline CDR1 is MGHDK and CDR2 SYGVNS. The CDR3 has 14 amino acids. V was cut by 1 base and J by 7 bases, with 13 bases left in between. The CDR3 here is CASSELGGGSGYTF. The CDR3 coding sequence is TGTGCCAGCAGTGAATTGGGTGGCGGTTCTGGCTACACCTTC.